These 20 T cell receptor beta chains came from one sample sequenced in a study of human T cells and chemical hapten exposure. Time point noted: patch test 1, 2 weeks after DPC sensitization. The treatment denotes: therapeutic diphenylcyclopropenone sensitization with weekly scalp DPC. TCRdb reprocessed the RACE reads via MiXCR and lists one record per CDR3 protein. The sample includes about 71,000 distinct CDR3 sequences, 9.8% of them seen just once. Specimen: whole blood, collected in connection with sensitization to the hapten diphenylcyclopropenone (DPC). These TCRs come from a woman aged 40 to 50 with alopecia areata. Some clones in this sample may be carry-over from other donors' samples.

This chain joins TRBV12-3 or TRBV12-4 and TRBJ2-5; D is uncertain. Trimming removed 7 bases at V and 5 bases at J, with 14 bases between. This CDR3 has 13 amino acids. CDR3 in amino acids: CASTSTPPETQYF. For the CDR3, the DNA is TGTGCCAGCACCTCCACCCCGCCGGAGACCCAGTACTTC.

This clonotype has only a few counts. The chain has TRBV29-1 and TRBJ2-2; D gene unclear. The ends were cut back, 7 bases at V and 7 bases at J, with 10 bases in the middle. CDR1 is SQVTM, CDR2 ANQGSEA, per germline. CDR3 length: 11 residues. CDR3 region: CSGAESGELFF. In nucleotides, the CDR3 is TGCAGCGGGGCAGAGAGCGGGGAGCTGTTTTTT.

The table lists this clonotype with many counts. The CDR3 reads CASSRRQSSYNEQFF. The DNA of the CDR3 is TGTGCCAGCAGCCGTAGACAGTCTTCCTACAATGAGCAGTTCTTC. The chain carries TRBV3-1 and TRBJ2-1; the D gene is possibly TRBD1 (5 bases). This CDR3 contains 15 residues. Between the trimmed V and J ends, which lost 4 bases and 1 base, there was a span of 11 bases. Germline V gene data show CDR1 as LGHDT and CDR2 as YNNKEL (reference sequence).

This clonotype has at least ten counts. V gene TRBV2 combines with J gene TRBJ1-3; possible D gene TRBD1, 5 bases. Trimming took off 2 bases at V and 0 bases at J, with 11 bases between the two ends. Germline CDR1 SNHLY, CDR2 FYNNEI. The CDR3 runs to 16 residues. As DNA, the CDR3 is TGTGCCAGCAGTGAACAAACGGGGGGCTCTGGAAACACCATATATTTT. This encodes CASSEQTGGSGNTIYF.

A few counts support this clonotype. CDR3 in amino acids: CASSRDAKSYEQYF. In DNA form, the CDR3 reads TGTGCCAGCAGCAGGGATGCCAAATCCTACGAGCAGTACTTC. This chain connects TRBV2 to TRBJ2-7; D is possibly TRBD1 (5 bases). Trimming took 6 bases from V and 1 from J, leaving 13 bases between them. The CDR3 contains 14 residues. CDR1 and CDR2 (germline): SNHLY, FYNNEI.

This clonotype was seen a few times. The chain has TRBV15 and TRBJ2-2; D unclear. The V gene lost 1 base and the J gene lost 7 bases, with 4 bases spanning the gap. This CDR3 is 12 amino acids long. Germline lookup yields CDR1 LNHNV and CDR2 YYDKDF (reference sequence). The CDR3 is CATSRVNGELFF. CDR3 nucleotides: TGTGCCACCAGCAGAGTGAACGGGGAGCTGTTTTTT.

The chain links TRBV7-2 to TRBJ2-2; D is possibly TRBD2 (5 bases). Trimming pared 8 bases from V and 6 bases from J, leaving 22 bases between. Germline assignment: CDR1 SGHTA and CDR2 FQGNSA. The CDR3 contains 16 residues. The CDR3 spells CASRAREGAGAGELFF. The CDR3 DNA is TGTGCCAGCCGGGCCCGGGAAGGCGCAGGCGCCGGGGAGCTGTTTTTT.

The chain links TRBV7-9 to TRBJ1-2, with D possibly matching TRBD1 (6 bases). V was shortened by 5 bases and J by 4 bases, with 17 bases between the two germline ends. Germline loops: CDR1 SEHNR, CDR2 FQNEAQ (reference sequence). This CDR3 region has 15 residues. CDR3 amino acids: CASSGVGGQGYGYTF. Written as DNA, the CDR3 is TGTGCCAGCAGCGGGGTTGGGGGCCAAGGCTATGGCTACACCTTC.

This clonotype occurred a few times. The rearrangement uses TRBV6-6 and TRBJ2-7, with 9 bases matching TRBD1. V lost 0 bases to trimming and J lost 5 bases; unmatched junction nucleotides: 8. CDR1 and CDR2 (germline): MNHNY, SVGAGI (reference sequence). The CDR3 runs 16 residues. The CDR3 loop is CASSYSGGQGEDEQYF. The CDR3 bases are TGTGCCAGCAGTTACTCGGGGGGACAGGGTGAAGACGAGCAGTACTTC.

This clonotype has ten or more counts. The CDR3, as DNA: TGTGCCAGCAGTGCGAGGGTGTCTAATGAAAAACTGTTTTTT. Translating gives CASSARVSNEKLFF. The gene calls are TRBV2 and TRBJ1-4; no reliable D call. The ends were cut back, 4 bases at V and 3 bases at J, with 9 bases in the middle. Germline values: CDR1 SNHLY, CDR2 FYNNEI. This CDR3 spans 14 amino acids.

This clonotype turned up a few times. The chain recombines TRBV2 with TRBJ2-7; TRBD1 is a possible D gene (6 bases). CDR1 is SNHLY and CDR2 is FYNNEI in the germline V gene. The CDR3 sequence is 12 residues long. V dropped 5 bases and J dropped 6 bases, with 11 bases sitting between them. The CDR3 here is CASSWTVPEQYF. The CDR3 coding sequence is TGTGCCAGCAGTTGGACAGTCCCCGAGCAGTACTTC.

The V call is TRBV4-1, the J call TRBJ1-1, with a tentative D call TRBD1 (6 bases). Germline values: CDR1 MGHRA, CDR2 YSYEKL. V gave up 1 base and J gave up 1 base, with 7 bases separating them. The CDR3 has 14 amino acids. The CDR3 nucleotides read TGCGCCAGCAGCCAAGCACAGGGGAACACTGAAGCTTTCTTT. Translating gives CASSQAQGNTEAFF.

This clonotype appeared many times. The chain couples TRBV7-2 to TRBJ1-5; D is uncertain. V was clipped by 1 base and J by 1 base, with 2 bases between them. The CDR3 has 13 residues. Germline V gene lookup returns CDR1 SGHTA and CDR2 FQGNSA. The CDR3, as DNA: TGTGCCAGCAGCTTAGAGAGCAATCAGCCCCAGCATTTT. Amino acids: CASSLESNQPQHF.

Ten or more counts support this clonotype. The V call is TRBV4-3, the J call TRBJ1-4; no definite D call. V dropped 5 bases and J dropped 0 bases, with 16 bases sitting between them. This CDR3 has 17 residues. Germline CDR1 and CDR2: LGHNA and YSLEER. CDR3 bases: TGCGCCAGCAGCGAGATGACACGCACCGCAACTAATGAAAAACTGTTTTTT. Its protein is CASSEMTRTATNEKLFF.

Only a few counts were recorded for this clonotype. The rearrangement joins TRBV11-2 to TRBJ1-6; D call uncertain. CDR1 is SGHAT and CDR2 is FQNNGV in the germline V gene. V lost 5 bases and J 1 base, leaving 15 bases between the germline ends. The CDR3 sequence is 17 residues long. CDR3 region: CASSPAGGLSYNSPLHF. CDR3 nucleotides: TGTGCCAGCAGCCCTGCCGGTGGGTTGTCCTATAATTCACCCCTCCACTTT.

V and J are TRBV7-2 and TRBJ1-1, with D possibly matching TRBD1 (5 bases). The CDR3 is made up of 14 amino acids. Germline CDR1 is SGHTA and CDR2 is FQGNSA. Trimming took off 2 bases at V and 2 bases at J, with 9 bases between the two ends. This chain's CDR3 is CASSLWGGNTEAFF. As DNA, the CDR3 is TGTGCCAGCAGCTTATGGGGCGGTAACACTGAAGCTTTCTTT.

This chain links TRBV5-4 with TRBJ2-7, with D possibly TRBD1 on 7 matching bases. Germline V gene lookup returns CDR1 SGHNT and CDR2 YYREEE (reference sequence). The CDR3 extends over 16 amino acids. V dropped 0 bases and J dropped 0 bases, with 13 bases sitting between them. DNA for the CDR3: TGTGCCAGCAGCTTGGGGGGGGACAGAGTCTCCTACGAGCAGTACTTC. It codes for CASSLGGDRVSYEQYF.

This clonotype turned up a few times. V and J are TRBV7-3 and TRBJ2-3; TRBD1 might be the D (6 bases). This CDR3 spans 13 amino acids. From germline, CDR1 is SGHTA and CDR2 FQGTGA. V lost 4 bases to trimming and J lost 6 bases, with 11 bases between them. The CDR3 DNA is TGTGCCAGCAGCTCCTACAGGGAGGATACGCAGTATTTT. Translated, it gives CASSSYREDTQYF.

This clonotype was detected ten times or more. The J gene is TRBJ2-1, the V gene TRBV5-1; D might be TRBD1 (6 bases). Looked up from germline, CDR1 is SGHRS and CDR2 is YFSETQ. V lost 3 bases and J 2 bases, leaving 12 bases between the germline ends. The CDR3 has 15 residues. The CDR3 region is CASSSTGTTYNEQFF. The CDR3, as DNA: TGCGCCAGCAGCTCCACCGGGACAACCTACAATGAGCAGTTCTTC.

The gene calls are TRBV18 and TRBJ2-7, with 10 nucleotides matching TRBD1. Per germline, CDR1 KGHSH and CDR2 LQKENI. This CDR3 has 15 residues. V shed 5 bases, J shed 1 base, and the junction held 5 bases outside the gene matches. The CDR3 sequence is CASSSGTGVSYEQYF. For the CDR3, the DNA is TGTGCCAGCTCATCCGGGACAGGGGTTTCCTACGAGCAGTACTTC.